This TCR beta chain derives from a study of cytotoxic CD8 clonotypes in ibrutinib-treated CLL. Repertoires were generated with immunoSEQ multiplex PCR, while TCRdb's copy carries only in-frame clones and drops some. The data contain 20,000 to 30,000 clones, approximately 71% of them seen just once; the ten biggest clones take up roughly 51%. This CDR3 spans 13 amino acids. Germline V gene lookup returns CDR1 LNHDA and CDR2 SQIVND (reference sequence). Trimming shortened V by 3 bases and J by 1 base, and 6 bases separated the two germline ends. The gene calls are TRBV19 and TRBJ1-1; no definite D call. The TCR was taken from a human donor with chronic lymphocytic leukemia. Specimen: PBMCs, collected at disease progression, from a patient treated with ibrutinib. CDR3: CASSMSGNTEAFF. The CDR3 nucleotides read TGTGCCAGTAGTATGTCTGGGAACACTGAAGCTTTCTTT.